This T cell receptor beta chain was sequenced for a study of T cells after yellow fever vaccination. Study-level results: Repertoires sorted by FACS could include abundant clonotypes that are contaminants from the bulk population. Relatively few clonotypes were ones that appeared in both CD4 and CD8 compartments.

The CDR3 totals 15 residues. Germline CDR1 is DFQATT and CDR2 is SNEGSKA (reference sequence). This clonotype was seen a few times. Its antigen is not known. A single record per CDR3 protein comes from TCRdb applying MiXCR to the 5' RACE reads. The profile shows 200,000 to 300,000 distinct CDR3 sequences, 10% to 15% of them singletons. Sequenced material: CD4+ T cells sorted from PBMCs, taken 45 days after the yellow fever booster vaccination. The TCR was taken from a man between 25 and 39 years old who received the YFV17D yellow fever vaccine. The V gene is TRBV20-1, the J gene TRBJ2-5; 8 bases are shared with TRBD2. In nucleotides, the CDR3 is TGCAGCGGAAAGGGGGGTAGCGGGATCCAAGAGACCCAGTACTTC. Its translation is CSGKGGSGIQETQYF.